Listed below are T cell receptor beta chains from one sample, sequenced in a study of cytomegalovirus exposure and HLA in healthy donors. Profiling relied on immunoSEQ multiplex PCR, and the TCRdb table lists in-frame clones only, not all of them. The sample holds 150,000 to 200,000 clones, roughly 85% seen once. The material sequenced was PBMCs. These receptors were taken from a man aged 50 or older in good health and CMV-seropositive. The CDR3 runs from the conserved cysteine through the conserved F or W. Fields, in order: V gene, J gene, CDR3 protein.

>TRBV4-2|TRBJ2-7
CASSQETGQVSYEQYF
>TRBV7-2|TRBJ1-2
CASSLARRSSYGYTF
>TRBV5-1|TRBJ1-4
CASSLQPESTNEKLFF
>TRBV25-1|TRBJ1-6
CASRGLGDNSPLHF
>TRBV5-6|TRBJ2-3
CASSLVRGDVTDTQYF
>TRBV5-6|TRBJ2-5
CASSSRLARETQYF
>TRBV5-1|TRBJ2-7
CASSSGPGQPLQYF
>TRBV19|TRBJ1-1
CASSSQGSNTEAFF
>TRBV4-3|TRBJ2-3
CASSQGTGTSGGDSTDTQYF
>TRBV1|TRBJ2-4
CTSSQDCQAVDKLAKNIQYF
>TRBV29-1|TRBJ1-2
CSVESAGAGYGYTF
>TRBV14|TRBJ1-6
CASSPTGGSYNSPLHF
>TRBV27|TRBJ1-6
CASTHGGFNSPLHF
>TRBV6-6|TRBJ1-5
CASTIGGESQPQHF
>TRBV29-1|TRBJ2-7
CSVEDLSPGGYEQYF
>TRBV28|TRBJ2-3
CASSSSRDTQYF
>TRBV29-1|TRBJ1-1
CSVDGFGGRAEAFF
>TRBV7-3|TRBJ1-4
CASSLMTGQISTNEKLFF
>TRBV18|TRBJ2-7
CASSPSTFYEQYF
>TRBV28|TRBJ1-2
CASSWRQGANYGYTF
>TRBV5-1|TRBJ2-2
CASSLEPPDLLFF
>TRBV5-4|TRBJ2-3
CASSPKLGASGGDSTDTQYF
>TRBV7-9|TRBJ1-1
CASSLSPRDRGRGGEAFF
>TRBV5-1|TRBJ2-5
CASSLLGTSEETQYF
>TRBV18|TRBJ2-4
CASSPASGGPPNIQYF
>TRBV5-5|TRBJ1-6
CASSLEPTGGPLHF
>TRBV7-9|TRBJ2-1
CSSSPGTSGGISYNEQFF
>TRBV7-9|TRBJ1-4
CASSFYQGTDLNEKLFF
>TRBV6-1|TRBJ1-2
CASRGQGGGYTF
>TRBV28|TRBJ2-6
CASSLSGSAVSGANVLTF
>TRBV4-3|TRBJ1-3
CASSQVAGGSGNTIYF
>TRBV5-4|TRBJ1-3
CASSLGQGLIGPSGNTIYF
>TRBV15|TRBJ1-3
CATSRDRGRNTIYF
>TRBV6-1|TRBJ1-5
CASKGGTGDQPQHF
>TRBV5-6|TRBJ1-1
CASSFGTGVPEAFF
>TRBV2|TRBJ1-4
CASSLGQGPGKLFF
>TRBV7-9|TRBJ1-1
CSSSLVLLTGGYTEAFF
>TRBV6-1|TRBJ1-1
CASSGRMNTEAFF
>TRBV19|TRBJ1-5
CASSISGTPYSNQPQHF
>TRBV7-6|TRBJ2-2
CASSLSQGSNTGELFF
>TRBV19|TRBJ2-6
CASSNQGGSGANVLTF
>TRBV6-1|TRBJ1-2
CASSERGYGYTF
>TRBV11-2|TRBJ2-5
CASSFLAGGQETQYF
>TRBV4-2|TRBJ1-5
CASSQDGAGVGNQPQHF
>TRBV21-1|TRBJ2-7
CASRGQGTSGGAGFHEQYF
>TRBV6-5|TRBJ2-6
CASGTGGGGANVLTF
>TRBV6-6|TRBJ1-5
CASSPGQGFQPQHF
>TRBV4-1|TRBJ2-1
CASAGPQGFLYNEQFF
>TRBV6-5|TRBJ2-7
CASTRQGSYEQYF
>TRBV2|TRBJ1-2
CASGRDINGYTF
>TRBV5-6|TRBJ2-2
CASSPLQGSGGELFF
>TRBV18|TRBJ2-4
CASSPPNRGMKNIQYF